The present T cell receptor (beta chain) was sequenced within a study of blood T cell repertoires in COVID-19. Across the whole study: The study drew acute and convalescent COVID-19 samples from the United States, Italy and Spain. PBMCs, B-cell-depleted T cells, or T cells were the source of the cDNA or gDNA that made up the material.

The length of the CDR3 is 15 residues. Per germline, CDR1 LGHNA and CDR2 YNFKEQ. V dropped 2 bases and J dropped 3; count of bases not matched to a gene: 5. This clone was seen only a few times. Libraries were prepared by immunoSEQ multiplex PCR; TCRdb keeps only in-frame clonotypes and omits some of them. This sample yields 200,000 to 250,000 clones, of which approximately 78% are seen a single time; approximately 5.2% belongs to the top ten. Sequenced sample: peripheral blood. This rearrangement joins TRBV4-2 to TRBJ2-5; 8 bases are a match to TRBD2. The TCR sequence derives from a woman in her 70s with COVID-19, enrolled during active disease. CDR3 amino acids: CASSQQRENKETQYF. CDR3 in DNA: TGTGCCAGCAGCCAACAGCGGGAGAACAAAGAGACCCAGTACTTC.